A selection of T cell receptor beta chains follows, all from one sample in a study of blood T cell repertoires in COVID-19. TCRdb's table, derived via immunoSEQ multiplex PCR, lists solely in-frame clones and lacks some. The profile covers 300,000 to 400,000 clones, with approximately 90% appearing a single time and less than 1.2% taken by the ten largest. Material: PBMCs or T cells enriched from blood (not recorded which). These receptors all come from a man aged 18 to 29 who had recovered from COVID-19. Both conserved end residues are part of each CDR3. A D gene is named only where the DNA matches it firmly. Clone size is not always given. Where it is, it says once, few, many or a class for expanded clones.

- TRBD1 TRBJ1-2 TRBV6-5 TGTGCCAGCGGACAGGGGAACTATGGCTACACCTTC CASGQGNYGYTF
- TRBD2 TRBJ2-5 TRBV5-1 TGCGCCAGCAGCGACGGACTAGCGGGAGAGACCCAGTACTTC CASSDGLAGETQYF
- TRBD2 TRBJ2-7 TRBV7-2 TGTGCCAGCAGCTTTCCGGGACTAGTCTACGAGCAGTACTTC CASSFPGLVYEQYF
- - TRBJ1-1 TRBV28 TGTGCCAGCAGTCCCCTGACAGATCCCAACACTGAAGCTTTCTTT CASSPLTDPNTEAFF
- - TRBJ2-1 TRBV12-3/TRBV12-4 TGTGCCAGCAGGCCCGGCCGGGGATGGAAGTTCTTC CASRPGRGWKFF
- TRBD2 TRBJ2-3 TRBV2 TGTGCCAGCACCCCCGGGACTAGCGGGAGACATAGCACAGATACGCAGTATTTT CASTPGTSGRHSTDTQYF
- TRBD1 TRBJ1-1 TRBV4-2 TGTGCCAGCAGCCACCTGGACAGGGAGGACACTGAAGCTTTCTTT CASSHLDREDTEAFF
- - TRBJ2-2 TRBV10-1 TGCGCCAGCAGCAGCAGGGCCCGACCGACCGGGGAGCTGTTTTTT CASSSRARPTGELFF
- - TRBJ2-3 TRBV2 TGTGCCGTCGGCGGGGAAACAGATACGCAGTATTTT CAVGGETDTQYF
- - TRBJ2-7 TRBV28 TGTGCCAGCAGTTCGGTGGGGCAGAAGCCCTACGAGCAGTACTTC CASSSVGQKPYEQYF
- - TRBJ1-4 TRBV15 TGTGCCACCAGCGCGGGTGGGGGAGGTGACGAAAAACTGTTTTTT CATSAGGGGDEKLFF
once TRBD2 TRBJ2-1 TRBV19 TGTGCCAGTAGTACGGGACTAGCGGGAGGCCGGGAGCAGTTCTTC CASSTGLAGGREQFF
few - TRBJ1-1 TRBV7-3 TGTGCCAGCAGCCCCGCGGCGGCCACTGAAGCTTTCTTT CASSPAAATEAFF
- TRBD1 TRBJ1-1 TRBV7-6 TGTGCCAGCAGCCCTCGCCAGGGGGCGAGGACTGAAGCTTTCTTT CASSPRQGARTEAFF
once - TRBJ1-5 TRBV28 TGTGCCAGCATGAACAGGGACAATCAGCCCCAGCATTTT CASMNRDNQPQHF
- - TRBJ2-1 TRBV28 TGTGCCAGCAGTTTAACCCCCCTAGGGGGATCAAGGAATGAGCAGTTCTTC CASSLTPLGGSRNEQFF
- - TRBJ1-3 TRBV5-4 TGTGCCAGCAGCTTGGAGTTCAGGGAGGACACCATATATTTT CASSLEFREDTIYF
- - TRBJ1-1 TRBV18 TGTGCCAGCTCACCACCGGGCGCCCGGAACACTGAAGCTTTCTTT CASSPPGARNTEAFF
- - TRBJ1-2 TRBV2 TGTGCCAGCAGCTTGGACAACTTGGGCTACACCTTC CASSLDNLGYTF
- - TRBJ1-1 TRBV30 TGTGCCTGGAGTGGGCAACAGCCCCTTAACACTGAAGCTTTCTTT CAWSGQQPLNTEAFF
- TRBD1 TRBJ2-7 TRBV7-8 TGTGCCAGCAGCTTGGGACAGGGGGGAGGAGGTGACGAGCAGTACTTC CASSLGQGGGGDEQYF
- - TRBJ2-3 TRBV19 TGTGCCAGTAGTATAGTTGGCAGGGGCGGGGGAGATACGCAGTATTTT CASSIVGRGGGDTQYF
- TRBD1 TRBJ2-3 TRBV19 TGTGCCAGTGCCCGGGACAGGGACACAGATACGCAGTATTTT CASARDRDTDTQYF
- TRBD2 TRBJ2-7 TRBV12-5 TGTGCTAGTGGTTTTAGCGGGAGGGATGCCGAGCAGTACTTC CASGFSGRDAEQYF
- - TRBJ2-7 TRBV12-3/TRBV12-4 TGTGCCAGCGGTGGTCAGGGGACCTACGAGCAGTACTTC CASGGQGTYEQYF
once TRBD1 TRBJ2-1 TRBV6-5 TGTGCCAGCAGAGGACAGGAATTAGGCCGCAATGAGCAGTTCTTC CASRGQELGRNEQFF
- TRBD2 TRBJ2-5 TRBV7-6 TGTGCCAGCAGCTTAGTTATATCGGGGGAGGGGATCCAGTACTTC CASSLVISGEGIQYF
- - TRBJ1-1 TRBV5-1 TGCGCCAGCAGAAACAGGGCAGGCGCTGAAGCTTTCTTT CASRNRAGAEAFF